This T cell receptor (beta chain) was recorded in a study of T cell changes during pregnancy in multiple sclerosis. The data were produced by immunoSEQ multiplex PCR, yet TCRdb's version contains in-frame clones alone and is incomplete. The table includes approximately 50,000 clones, 80% to 95% detected once. The sample here was CD4+ T cells from peripheral blood mononuclear cells, taken after pregnancy. The TCR was taken from a female donor in good health, enrolled as a control in a pregnancy study.

CDR3 in DNA: TGTGCCAGCAGTGTAACGGGACTAGCGGGATGGGAGACCCAGTACTTC. Translating it yields CASSVTGLAGWETQYF. V usage is TRBV6-1 and J usage is TRBJ2-5; 13 positions agree with TRBD2. There are 16 residues in the CDR3. V shed 4 bases, J shed 5 bases, and the junction held 7 bases outside the gene matches. Germline assignment: CDR1 MNHNS and CDR2 SASEGT.